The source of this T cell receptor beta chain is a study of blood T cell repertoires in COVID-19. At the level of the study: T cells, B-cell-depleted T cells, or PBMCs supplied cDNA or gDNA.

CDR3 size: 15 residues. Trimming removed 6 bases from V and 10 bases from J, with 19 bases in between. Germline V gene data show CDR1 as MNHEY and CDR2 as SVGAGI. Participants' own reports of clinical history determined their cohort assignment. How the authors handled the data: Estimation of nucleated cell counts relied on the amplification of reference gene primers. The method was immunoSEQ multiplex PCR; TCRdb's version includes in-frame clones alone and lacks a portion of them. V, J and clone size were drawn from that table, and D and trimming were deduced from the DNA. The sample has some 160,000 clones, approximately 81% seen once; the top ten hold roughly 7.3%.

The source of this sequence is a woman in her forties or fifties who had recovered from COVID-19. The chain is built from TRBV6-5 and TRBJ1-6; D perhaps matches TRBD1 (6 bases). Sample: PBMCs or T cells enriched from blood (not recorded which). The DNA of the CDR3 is TGTGCCAGCAGGAAGGGGACACTTGGATCGTCACCCCTCCACTTT. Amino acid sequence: CASRKGTLGSSPLHF.